This T cell receptor (beta chain) comes out of a study of cytomegalovirus exposure and HLA in healthy donors. Sequenced by immunoSEQ multiplex PCR; TCRdb stores in-frame clones only, minus some. The sample carries some 270,000 clones, about 86% recorded once. Overall study results and limits: The majority of TCR sequences were rare, yet some public TCRs appeared in many donors. Reports indicated that the classifier achieved high specificity and sensitivity in diagnosing cytomegalovirus status. The authors enumerated under 200 TCR beta chains as linked to cytomegalovirus.

Of note for this clone: The antigen is undetermined.

Sequenced: PBMCs. The source is a woman in her late teens or twenties in good health and CMV-seronegative.

CDR3 sequence: CASSGGGADPLRETQYF. The CDR3 DNA follows: TGTGCCAGCAGCGGAGGTGGCGCCGACCCCTTGAGGGAGACCCAGTACTTC. V gene TRBV7-6 combines with J gene TRBJ2-5; perhaps TRBD2 as D (5 bases). Germline V gene lookup returns CDR1 SGHVS and CDR2 FNYEAQ. The CDR3 sequence is 17 residues long. V was pared by 5 bases and J by 5 bases, with 24 bases between.